A single sample is the source of the 3 T cell receptor beta chains below, sequenced in a study of T-cell memory formation after mild COVID-19. TCRdb recomputed calls from the 5' RACE reads with MiXCR, one row per CDR3 protein. The data contain roughly 150,000 distinct CDR3 sequences, 13% of them singletons. The material sequenced was PBMCs or a T cell subset sorted from them (not recorded which). The receptors stem from a man aged 18 to 29 who had mild COVID-19 (a few samples of this study predate the infection). Cell type and time point are not known.

This clonotype was detected a few times. The rearrangement uses TRBV4-1 and TRBJ2-5; a possible D gene is TRBD2 (5 bases). The V end lost 1 base, the J end lost 0 bases, and 9 bases lay between the germline ends. CDR1 MGHRA and CDR2 YSYEKL come from the germline V gene. This CDR3 region has 15 residues. The CDR3 nucleotides read TGCGCCAGCAGCCAAGGAGCGGTGTACCAAGAGACCCAGTACTTC. It translates to CASSQGAVYQETQYF.

This clonotype has more than one count but fewer than ten. The chain combines TRBV20-1 with TRBJ2-3, with a weak D call TRBD2 (7 bases). Trimming removed 0 bases from V and 15 bases from J, with 16 bases in between. The germline gives CDR1 DFQATT, CDR2 SNEGSKA (reference sequence). The CDR3 has 12 residues. CDR3 in amino acids: CSARDTGGPPYF. The CDR3 bases are TGCAGTGCTAGAGATACCGGGGGGCCGCCCTATTTT.

This clonotype has more than one count but fewer than ten. The V and J genes are TRBV5-1 and TRBJ2-2; 9 bases are shared with TRBD1. The CDR3 totals 13 residues. The germline V gene has CDR1 SGHRS and CDR2 YFSETQ. The V and J ends lost 7 bases and 6 bases, in that order; junction bases with no gene match: 4. CDR3 loop: CASAGTGSGELFF. The DNA of the CDR3 is TGCGCCAGCGCCGGGACAGGGTCCGGGGAGCTGTTTTTT. Full variable domain (missing parts from reference TRBV5-1 and TRBJ2-2): KAGVTQTPRYLIKTRGQQVTLSCSPISGHRSVSWYQQTPGQGLQFLFEYFSETQRNKGNFPGRFSGRQFSNSRSEMNVSTLELGDSALYLCASAGTGSGELFFGEGSRLTVL.